This is a list of T cell receptor beta chains from one sample in a study of CXCR3-negative and CXCR3-positive naive CD8 T cells. Reprocessing the 5' RACE reads, TCRdb reports a single entry for every CDR3 protein and omits DNA. The sample table sets out more than 45,000 distinct CDR3 sequences. The sequenced material came from memory CD8+ T cells from blood. The receptors originated from a human donor in good health. Some clones in this sample may be carry-over from other donors' samples. Each CDR3 is given with its conserved first and last residue.

>TRBV4-1|TRBJ2-1
CASSQGGQGAAEQFF
>TRBV20-1|TRBJ1-1
CSASATDREVEAFF
>TRBV12-3/TRBV12-4|TRBJ2-4
CASSFAGFHIQYF
>TRBV6-4|TRBJ2-2
CASSDSGITGELFF
>TRBV20-1|TRBJ1-1
CSARDLEQAVETEAFF
>TRBV20-1|TRBJ2-1
CSARAGDSYNEQFF
>TRBV9|TRBJ1-2
CASSVAYRGDYGYTF
>TRBV20-1|TRBJ2-1
CSARGLAGSYNEQFF
>TRBV7-2|TRBJ1-2
CASSRMERGYTF
>TRBV29-1|TRBJ2-2
CSAFWGAGTGELFF
>TRBV7-9|TRBJ1-4
CASSPVWLGQGAGPNEKLFF
>TRBV29-1|TRBJ2-2
CSARGLAANTGELFF
>TRBV12-3/TRBV12-4|TRBJ2-1
CASNPGTETYNEQFF
>TRBV10-3|TRBJ2-7
CAISEGTGPGEQYF
>TRBV6-6|TRBJ1-5
CASSYSDQPQHF
>TRBV6-2/TRBV6-3|TRBJ2-3
CASSPGGVTDTQYF
>TRBV29-1|TRBJ2-1
CSVPLGESNGNNEQFF
>TRBV5-1|TRBJ1-2
CASSFTGTDYGYTF
>TRBV6-4|TRBJ1-5
CASAGGEGQPQHF
>TRBV6-1|TRBJ2-7
CASSPRAGTGFSYEQYF
>TRBV29-1|TRBJ2-5
CSVVGGYQETQYF
>TRBV4-1|TRBJ2-7
CASSQAGVDGYEQYF
>TRBV20-1|TRBJ2-1
CSARVPGLAGGLIHEQFF
>TRBV19|TRBJ2-1
CASSIGLAGGNEQFF
>TRBV28|TRBJ1-2
CASSSRGRGGGYTF
>TRBV7-9|TRBJ1-2
CASSREGFWYGYTF
>TRBV28|TRBJ1-5
CASSWDRANQPQHF
>TRBV12-3/TRBV12-4|TRBJ2-1
CASSLSGRVGEQFF
>TRBV12-3/TRBV12-4|TRBJ2-1
CASSSIVGEQFF
>TRBV28|TRBJ2-7
CASSFRALAGQLHQYF
>TRBV12-3/TRBV12-4|TRBJ2-1
CASSFGQVDEQFF
>TRBV7-9|TRBJ1-2
CASSLRGAYGYTF
>TRBV7-9|TRBJ2-2
CASRPGDFTGELFF
>TRBV14|TRBJ2-3
CASSPTSASTDTQYF
>TRBV29-1|TRBJ1-2
CSDGTENYGYTF
>TRBV15|TRBJ2-5
CATSRDPDRFQETQYF
>TRBV29-1|TRBJ2-2
CSAVPRDTGELFF
>TRBV27|TRBJ1-3
CASSLGIDSGNTIYF
>TRBV7-9|TRBJ1-1
CASSLGGSEAFF
>TRBV11-2|TRBJ1-6
CASSLVHQGYNSPLHF
>TRBV6-6|TRBJ2-1
CASSYDGEQFF
>TRBV28|TRBJ2-1
CASSRRRNEQFF
>TRBV7-9|TRBJ1-5
CASSLSQGAFGDQPQHF
>TRBV20-1|TRBJ2-2
CSARDSVGDTGELFF
>TRBV4-2|TRBJ1-2
CASSQVAQGENYGYTF
>TRBV9|TRBJ1-5
CASSATGAPMEPQHF
>TRBV7-2|TRBJ2-2
CASSLMGDTGELFF
>TRBV20-1|TRBJ2-7
CSALRQGTNRGDEQYF
>TRBV29-1|TRBJ1-1
CSVVKSAGLTEAFF
>TRBV7-2|TRBJ1-2
CASSLSGTGNRRGYTF